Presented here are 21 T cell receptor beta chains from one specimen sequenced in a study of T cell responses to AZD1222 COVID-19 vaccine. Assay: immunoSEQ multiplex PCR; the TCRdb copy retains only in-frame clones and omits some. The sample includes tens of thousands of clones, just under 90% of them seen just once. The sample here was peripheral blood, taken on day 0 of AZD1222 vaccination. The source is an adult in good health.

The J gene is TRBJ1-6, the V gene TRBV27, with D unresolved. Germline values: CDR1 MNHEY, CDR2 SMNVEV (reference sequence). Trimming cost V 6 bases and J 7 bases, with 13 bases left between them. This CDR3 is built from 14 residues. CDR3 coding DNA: TGTGCCAGCAGGTCGGGAGTAGGCAATTCACCCCTCCACTTT. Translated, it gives CASRSGVGNSPLHF.

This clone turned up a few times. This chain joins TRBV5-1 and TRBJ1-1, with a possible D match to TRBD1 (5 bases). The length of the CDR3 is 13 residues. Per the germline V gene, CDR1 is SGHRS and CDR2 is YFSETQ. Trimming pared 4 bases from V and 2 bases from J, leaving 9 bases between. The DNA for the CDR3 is TGCGCCAGCAGCACAGGAACTAACACTGAAGCTTTCTTT. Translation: CASSTGTNTEAFF.

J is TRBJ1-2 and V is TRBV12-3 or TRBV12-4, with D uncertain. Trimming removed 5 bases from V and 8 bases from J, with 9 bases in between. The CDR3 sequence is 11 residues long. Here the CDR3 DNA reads TGTGCCAGCAGTATTAGGGCCGGCTACACCTTC. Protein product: CASSIRAGYTF.

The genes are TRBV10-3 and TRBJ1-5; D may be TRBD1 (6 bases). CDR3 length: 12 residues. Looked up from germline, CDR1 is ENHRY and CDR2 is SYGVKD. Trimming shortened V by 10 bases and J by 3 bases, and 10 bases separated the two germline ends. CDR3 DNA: TGTGCCACCGCAGGGGACAATCAGCCCCAGCATTTT. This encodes CATAGDNQPQHF.

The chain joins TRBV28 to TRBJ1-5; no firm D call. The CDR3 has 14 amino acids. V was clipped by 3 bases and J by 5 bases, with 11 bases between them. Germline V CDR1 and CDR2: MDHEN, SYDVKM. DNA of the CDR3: TGTGCCAGCAGTTTTAAGGGAGAGGATCAGCCCCAGCATTTT. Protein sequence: CASSFKGEDQPQHF.

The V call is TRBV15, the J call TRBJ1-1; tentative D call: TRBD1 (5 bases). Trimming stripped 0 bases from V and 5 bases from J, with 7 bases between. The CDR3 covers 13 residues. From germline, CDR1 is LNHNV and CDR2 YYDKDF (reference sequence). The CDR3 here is CATSRDKGTEAFF. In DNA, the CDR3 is TGTGCCACCAGCAGAGATAAGGGGACTGAAGCTTTCTTT. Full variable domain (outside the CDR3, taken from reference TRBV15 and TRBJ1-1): DAMVIQNPRYQVTQFGKPVTLSCSQTLNHNVMYWYQQKSSQAPKLLFHYYDKDFNNEADTPDNFQSRRPNTSFCFLDIRSPGLGDTAMYLCATSRDKGTEAFFGQGTRLTVV.

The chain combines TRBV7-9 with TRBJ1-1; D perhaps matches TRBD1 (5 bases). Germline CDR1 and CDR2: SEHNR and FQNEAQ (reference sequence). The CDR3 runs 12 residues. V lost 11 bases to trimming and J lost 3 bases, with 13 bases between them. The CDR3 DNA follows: TGTGCCGCCAGGGCGGCGGACACTGAAGCTTTCTTT. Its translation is CAARAADTEAFF.

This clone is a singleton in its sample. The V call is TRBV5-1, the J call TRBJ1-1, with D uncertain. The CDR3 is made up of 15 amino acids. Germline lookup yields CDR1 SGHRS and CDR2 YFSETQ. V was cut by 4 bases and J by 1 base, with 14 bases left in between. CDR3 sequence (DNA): TGCGCCAGCAGCCTGAGCGGTGTGCGGAACACTGAAGCTTTCTTT. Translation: CASSLSGVRNTEAFF.

CDR3 sequence reads: CSASLTDYEQYF. In DNA form, the CDR3 reads TGCAGTGCTAGTCTGACAGACTACGAGCAGTACTTC. The chain is built from TRBV20-1 and TRBJ2-7, with D possibly being TRBD1 (5 bases). Trimming left V 3 bases short and J 3 bases short, with 9 bases between. Germline CDR1 reads DFQATT; CDR2 reads SNEGSKA (reference sequence). The CDR3 sequence is 12 residues long.

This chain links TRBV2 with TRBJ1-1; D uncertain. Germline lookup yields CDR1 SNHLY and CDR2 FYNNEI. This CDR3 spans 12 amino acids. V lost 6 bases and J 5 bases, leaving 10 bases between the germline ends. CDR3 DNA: TGTGCCAGCAGCGATGGCGGGACTGAAGCTTTCTTT. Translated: CASSDGGTEAFF.

The CDR3 sequence: CASRAPGENTEAFF. The DNA for the CDR3 is TGTGCCAGCAGGGCCCCCGGGGAGAACACTGAAGCTTTCTTT. This chain connects TRBV6-5 to TRBJ1-1, with D hard to call. The V gene's germline CDR1 is MNHEY and CDR2 SVGAGI. The CDR3 is 14 residues long. The V end was cut by 6 bases, the J end by 1 base, with 12 bases between.

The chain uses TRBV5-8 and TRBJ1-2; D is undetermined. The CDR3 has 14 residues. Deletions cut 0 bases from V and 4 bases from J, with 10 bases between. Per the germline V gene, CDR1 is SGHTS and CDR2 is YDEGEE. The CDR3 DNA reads TGTGCCAGCAGCTTGGGCGGGGTGCGCTATGGCTACACCTTC. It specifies CASSLGGVRYGYTF.

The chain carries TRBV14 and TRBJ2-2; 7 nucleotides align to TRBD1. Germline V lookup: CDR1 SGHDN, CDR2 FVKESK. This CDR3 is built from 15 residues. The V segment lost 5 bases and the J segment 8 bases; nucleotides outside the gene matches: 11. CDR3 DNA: TGTGCCAGCAGCACCATTAAGGGGGCAGCTGGGGAGCTGTTTTTT. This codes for CASSTIKGAAGELFF.

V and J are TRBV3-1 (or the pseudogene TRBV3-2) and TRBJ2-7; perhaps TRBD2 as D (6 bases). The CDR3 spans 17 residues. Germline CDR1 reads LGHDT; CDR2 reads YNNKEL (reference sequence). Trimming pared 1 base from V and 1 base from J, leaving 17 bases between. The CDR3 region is CASSQGIADFLSYEQYF. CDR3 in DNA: TGTGCCAGCAGCCAAGGGATAGCGGACTTTCTATCCTACGAGCAGTACTTC.

CDR3 region: CASSLSAGGPGINTQYF. The CDR3 DNA reads TGTGCCAGCAGCCTCTCAGCGGGGGGGCCGGGCATCAATACGCAGTATTTT. This chain joins TRBV5-6 and TRBJ2-3, with 10 positions matching TRBD2. The CDR3 has 17 amino acids. Trimming took 4 bases from V and 7 from J; bases not matched to a gene: 15. The germline gives CDR1 SGHDT, CDR2 YYEEEE.

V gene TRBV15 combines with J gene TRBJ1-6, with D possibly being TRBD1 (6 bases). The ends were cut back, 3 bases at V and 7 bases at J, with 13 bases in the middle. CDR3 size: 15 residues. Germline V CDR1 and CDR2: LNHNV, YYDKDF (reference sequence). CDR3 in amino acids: CATSSPGVVNSPLHF. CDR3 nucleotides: TGTGCCACCAGCAGCCCAGGGGTAGTGAATTCACCCCTCCACTTT.

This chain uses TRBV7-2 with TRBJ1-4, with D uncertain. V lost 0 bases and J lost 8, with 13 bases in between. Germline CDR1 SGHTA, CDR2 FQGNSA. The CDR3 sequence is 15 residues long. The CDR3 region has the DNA TGTGCCAGCAGCTTAGCGGGCATAGGAAGGGAAAAACTGTTTTTT. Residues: CASSLAGIGREKLFF.

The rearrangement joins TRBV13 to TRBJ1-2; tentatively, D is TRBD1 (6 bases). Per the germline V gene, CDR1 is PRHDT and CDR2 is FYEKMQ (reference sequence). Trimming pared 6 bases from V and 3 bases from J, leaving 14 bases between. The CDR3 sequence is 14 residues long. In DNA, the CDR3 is TGTGCCAGCAGGAGATACAGGGAGGACTATGGCTACACCTTC. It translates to CASRRYREDYGYTF.

The CDR3 bases are TGCGCCAGCAGTCCCAATCGCAGGGGCTTCCCCTATGGCTACACCTTC. It is translated as CASSPNRRGFPYGYTF. The chain combines TRBV10-2 with TRBJ1-2; maybe TRBD1 (6 bases). Germline assignment: CDR1 WSHSY and CDR2 SAAADI. The CDR3 sequence is 16 residues long. V lost 5 bases to trimming and J lost 4 bases, with 20 bases between them.

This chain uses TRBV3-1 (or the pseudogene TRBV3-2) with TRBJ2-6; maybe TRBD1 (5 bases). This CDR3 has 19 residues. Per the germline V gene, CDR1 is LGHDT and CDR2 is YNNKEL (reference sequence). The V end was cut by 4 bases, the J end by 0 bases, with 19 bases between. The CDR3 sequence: CASSLRVLLLSSGANVLTF. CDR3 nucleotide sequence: TGTGCCAGCAGCCTCAGGGTCCTCCTATTGTCCTCTGGGGCCAACGTCCTGACTTTC.

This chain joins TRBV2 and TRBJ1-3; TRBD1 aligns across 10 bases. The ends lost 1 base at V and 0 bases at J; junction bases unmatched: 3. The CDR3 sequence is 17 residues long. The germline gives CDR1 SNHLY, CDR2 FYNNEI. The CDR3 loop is CASSEGRQGASGNTIYF. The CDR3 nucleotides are TGTGCCAGCAGTGAAGGGAGACAGGGGGCCTCTGGAAACACCATATATTTT.